Listed below are T cell receptor beta chains from one sample, sequenced in a study of human T cells and chemical hapten exposure. TCRdb analysed the RACE reads with MiXCR anew, one entry per CDR3 protein. The table records around 33,000 distinct CDR3 sequences, roughly an eighth of them present only once. Sequencing was performed on whole blood, taken in connection with sensitization to the hapten diphenylcyclopropenone (DPC). All receptors come from a woman in her thirties or forties with alopecia areata. Some clones in this sample may be carry-over from other donors' samples. Each CDR3 is given with its conserved first and last residue. A D gene is named only where the DNA matches it firmly. Expanded clones are given a class, and other clones once, few, many or no size at all.

clone size | J gene | D gene | V gene | CDR3 protein | CDR3 DNA
many | TRBJ2-7 | - | TRBV20-1 | CSARRTEAQYF | TGCAGTGCTAGAAGGACGGAAGCGCAGTACTTC
many | TRBJ2-7 | TRBD1 | TRBV6-5 | CASRDRGWEQYF | TGTGCCAGCAGGGACAGGGGATGGGAGCAGTACTTC
- | TRBJ2-4 | TRBD2 | TRBV28 | CASSPTSRGLAPAKNIQYF | TGTGCCAGCAGCCCAACAAGTAGGGGACTAGCTCCGGCCAAAAACATTCAGTACTTC
- | TRBJ2-3 | - | TRBV7-2 | CASSLVGLSTDTQYF | TGTGCCAGCAGCTTAGTGGGACTCAGCACAGATACGCAGTATTTT
many | TRBJ2-3 | - | TRBV3-1 | CASSLNPTDTQYF | TGTGCCAGCAGCCTAAATCCCACAGATACGCAGTATTTT
many | TRBJ2-6 | - | TRBV7-3 | CASSLTRDTGANVLTF | TGTGCCAGCAGCTTAACGAGGGACACTGGGGCCAACGTCCTGACTTTC
many | TRBJ1-1 | - | TRBV27 | CASRNRATEAFF | TGTGCCAGCAGAAACAGGGCCACTGAAGCTTTCTTT
medium-sized | TRBJ2-7 | TRBD1 | TRBV29-1 | CSATGGQGNPYEQYF | TGCAGCGCTACTGGGGGACAGGGAAATCCCTACGAGCAGTACTTC
few | TRBJ2-7 | - | TRBV6-2/TRBV6-3 | CASSYFIHEQYF | TGTGCCAGCAGTTATTTTATCCACGAGCAGTACTTC
many | TRBJ2-1 | - | TRBV7-3 | CASSLTGDYNEQFF | TGTGCCAGCAGCTTAACGGGAGACTACAATGAGCAGTTCTTC
many | TRBJ1-2 | TRBD1 | TRBV18 | CASSLGQGEGYTF | TGTGCCAGCTCACTCGGACAGGGAGAAGGCTACACCTTC
- | TRBJ2-7 | - | TRBV29-1 | CSVERQYEQYF | TGCAGCGTGGAAAGACAGTACGAGCAGTACTTC
many | TRBJ1-2 | - | TRBV29-1 | CSVLVTGPVGYTF | TGCAGCGTCCTGGTTACAGGCCCAGTCGGCTACACCTTC
many | TRBJ2-2 | - | TRBV7-9 | CASSPPDGELFF | TGTGCCAGCAGCCCACCGGACGGGGAGCTGTTTTTT
many | TRBJ1-1 | TRBD1 | TRBV4-2 | CASSQRTGANTEAFF | TGTGCCAGCAGCCAACGGACAGGGGCGAACACTGAAGCTTTCTTT
- | TRBJ2-7 | - | TRBV11-2 | CASSFSDRPGSYEQYF | TGTGCCAGCAGCTTCTCAGACCGCCCAGGCTCCTACGAGCAGTACTTC
- | TRBJ2-3 | - | TRBV7-7 | CASSLWIGGTDTQYF | TGTGCTAGCAGCTTATGGATCGGCGGGACCGATACGCAGTATTTT
once | TRBJ1-3 | - | TRBV29-1 | CSVERAGNTIYF | TGCAGCGTTGAACGGGCTGGAAACACCATATATTTT
many | TRBJ2-2 | TRBD1 | TRBV18 | CASSPPGQVGTGELFF | TGTGCCAGCTCACCACCGGGACAGGTTGGCACCGGGGAGCTGTTTTTT
many | TRBJ2-7 | - | TRBV28 | CASRAGHSYEQYF | TGTGCCAGCAGGGCGGGACATTCCTACGAGCAGTACTTC
- | TRBJ2-1 | TRBD1 | TRBV12-3/TRBV12-4 | CASSLGLLTGGTYNEQFF | TGTGCCAGCAGTTTAGGCCTGCTGACAGGGGGAACCTACAATGAGCAGTTCTTC
many | TRBJ2-3 | TRBD2 | TRBV19 | CASSRLAGASTDTQYF | TGTGCCAGCTCGCGACTAGCGGGGGCCTCCACAGATACGCAGTATTTT
- | TRBJ1-5 | - | TRBV28 | CASSLMGGSNQPQHF | TGTGCCAGCAGTTTGATGGGGGGTAGCAATCAGCCCCAGCATTTT
many | TRBJ2-2 | - | TRBV28 | CASSLGTHTGELFF | TGTGCCAGCAGTTTGGGGACCCACACCGGGGAGCTGTTTTTT